This is a list of T cell receptor beta chains from one sample in a study of blood T cell repertoires in COVID-19. Sequencing used immunoSEQ multiplex PCR; TCRdb keeps in-frame clones, though not all of them. This sample has 250,000 to 350,000 clones, with nearly 90% found just once. The sequenced sample consisted of PBMCs or T cells enriched from blood (not recorded which). The receptors stem from a young woman with acute COVID-19. Both conserved end residues are part of each CDR3. The order of the fields is D gene, CDR3 length, clone size, V gene, CDR3 protein. A D gene is named only where the DNA matches it firmly. The listing skips clone size in some rows; elsewhere it reads once, few, many or a size class.

TRBD1 14 NA TRBV19 CASSIQGASYEQYF
NA 13 NA TRBV7-8 CASSRGGRSGYTF
TRBD1 14 NA TRBV27 CASGPQGAGQPQHF
NA 15 NA TRBV6-5 CASSLGGLKSTEAFF
TRBD1 13 NA TRBV12-3/TRBV12-4 CASSFDRGATQYF
NA 12 once TRBV27 CASSLSDNEQFF
TRBD1 16 NA TRBV11-2 CASSFRPGQGAYEQYF
NA 15 NA TRBV4-1 CASSLQTADNSPLHF
NA 13 NA TRBV14 CASSQVWAGEAFF
NA 15 NA TRBV4-1 CASSQGHSSGNTIYF
TRBD2 19 NA TRBV4-3 CASSQDGTGGLAGIGEQFF
TRBD1 14 NA TRBV18 CASSPGTGHYEQYF
NA 20 NA TRBV5-5 CASSQRSPIPRSFPYYEQYF
NA 14 NA TRBV11-2 CASSSRDNYNEQFF
NA 16 NA TRBV7-5 CARSTHPGQGYNEQFF
TRBD1 14 NA TRBV7-2 CASSFDRAGEKLFF
TRBD1 15 NA TRBV11-2 CASSLWTGQGSEQYF
TRBD1 15 NA TRBV5-4 CASSEGQGITGELFF
NA 14 NA TRBV4-1 CASSQSLVADTQYF
NA 12 NA TRBV28 CASTDSSSPLHF
TRBD1 15 NA TRBV7-9 CASSFDRGNTGELFF
TRBD1 14 NA TRBV7-8 CASSPRDRGGEQFF
TRBD1 15 NA TRBV10-3 CAISGVATGGQTQYF
NA 13 NA TRBV28 CASSLGAGVKAFF
NA 15 NA TRBV4-1 CASSQTSGFYYGYTF
TRBD1 13 NA TRBV29-1 CSVGRQGSAEAFF
TRBD1 17 NA TRBV7-9 CASSLMRLTGRTTEAFF
TRBD1 13 NA TRBV30 CAWSTTEGAEQYF
NA 15 NA TRBV6-2/TRBV6-3 CASSYPGQQPTEAFF
NA 15 NA TRBV28 CASSSQDRGFYGYTF
TRBD1 17 NA TRBV6-4 CASSDDRGPFSYNEQFF
NA 12 NA TRBV11-2 CASSLGRNGYTF
TRBD1 15 NA TRBV18 CASSGQESTNYGYTF
NA 18 once TRBV7-2 CASSLAVFNTYSYNEQFF
NA 17 NA TRBV27 CASSLRHIGARAEKLFF
NA 15 NA TRBV11-3 CASSHRGDSYNEQFF
NA 16 NA TRBV15 CATSRDLGRSLEGYTF
NA 13 NA TRBV5-3 CARSLGSTYEQYF
TRBD2 16 NA TRBV5-4 CASSLEPSGSSYEQYF
TRBD2 15 NA TRBV6-5 CASRKAGGLLDEQFF
NA 15 NA TRBV7-9 CASSLAAGDLYGYTF
TRBD2 18 NA TRBV7-9 CASSLPSGSEGKVETQYF
TRBD1 13 NA TRBV7-2 CASSWDRRGTQYF
TRBD1 18 NA TRBV18 CASSKGTGGAFADSPLHF
NA 15 NA TRBV6-5 CASSYRGQPKETQYF
TRBD2 14 NA TRBV18 CASSPSSGSYEQYF
TRBD1 16 NA TRBV5-4 CASSLGYHRDSYGYTF